Shown below are 25 T cell receptor beta chains from a single sample sequenced in a study of blood T cell repertoires in COVID-19. The assay was immunoSEQ multiplex PCR, and TCRdb's table has in-frame clones only and misses some. The sample has fewer than 50,000 clones, 84% seen once. Sample: peripheral blood. The source is a human donor in a cohort sampled during active COVID-19.

The chain recombines TRBV7-2 with TRBJ2-1, with unresolved D. Trimming removed 0 bases from V and 5 bases from J, with 11 bases in between. This CDR3 has 15 residues. Per the germline V gene, CDR1 is SGHTA and CDR2 is FQGNSA. CDR3 amino acids: CASSLASITHNEQFF. CDR3 nucleotide sequence: TGTGCCAGCAGCTTAGCGTCGATTACTCACAATGAGCAGTTCTTC.

CDR3 sequence reads: CASSPRTGLDEQFF. The DNA for the CDR3 is TGTGCCAGCAGTCCCCGGACAGGGCTTGATGAGCAGTTCTTC. The genes are TRBV6-5 and TRBJ2-1; TRBD1 matches at 8 bases. The junction had 8 bases not matched to a gene; V was cut back by 5 bases and J by 8 bases. Looked up from germline, CDR1 is MNHEY and CDR2 is SVGAGI. The CDR3 runs to 14 residues.

The genes are TRBV7-2 and TRBJ1-3; D is unclear. The germline gives CDR1 SGHTA, CDR2 FQGNSA. The CDR3 covers 17 residues. The V gene lost 2 bases and the J gene lost 0 bases, with 14 bases spanning the gap. This chain's CDR3 is CASSLSRVSHSGNTIYF. The DNA for the CDR3 is TGTGCCAGCAGCTTAAGTCGGGTCAGCCACTCTGGAAACACCATATATTTT.

V gene TRBV7-2 combines with J gene TRBJ1-2, with 11 bases fitting TRBD1. The CDR3 is 14 amino acids. CDR1 is SGHTA, CDR2 FQGNSA, per germline. The J segment lost 4 bases and the V segment lost 5 bases, leaving 3 bases of the junction unmatched. This CDR3 is CASSLGQGAYGYTF. CDR3 nucleotides: TGTGCCAGCAGCCTAGGACAGGGGGCCTATGGCTACACCTTC.

This chain uses TRBV24-1 with TRBJ2-2; D possibly corresponds to TRBD2 (6 bases). V shed 6 bases and J shed 1 base, with 11 bases lying between them. Germline V gives CDR1 KGHDR, CDR2 SFDVKD. This CDR3 is 15 amino acids long. The CDR3 bases are TGTGCCACCAGTAACCCTAGCGAGAACACCGGGGAGCTGTTTTTT. It translates to CATSNPSENTGELFF.

This chain connects TRBV11-3 to TRBJ2-5; D gene unclear. This CDR3 has 11 residues. CDR1 and CDR2 (germline): SGHNT, YENEEA. V was cut by 4 bases and J by 5 bases, with 5 bases left in between. CDR3: CASSSMETQYF. CDR3 coding DNA: TGTGCCAGCAGCTCAATGGAGACCCAGTACTTC.

CDR3 region: CASSQNTEAFF. In DNA form, the CDR3 reads TGTGCCAGCAGTCAAAACACTGAAGCTTTCTTT. The chain uses TRBV28 and TRBJ1-1; the D is unclear. Trimming took 5 bases from V and 2 from J, leaving 3 bases between them. This CDR3 contains 11 residues. The germline gives CDR1 MDHEN, CDR2 SYDVKM.

The chain employs TRBV29-1 and TRBJ2-1; TRBD2 aligns across 8 bases. The germline gives CDR1 SQVTM, CDR2 ANQGSEA. After removal of 4 bases from V and 8 bases from J, the junction contained 16 bases not matched to a gene. The CDR3 consists of 16 residues. CDR3 sequence: CSVVGFDSGISYEQFF. CDR3 sequence (DNA): TGCAGCGTTGTGGGTTTTGATAGCGGGATAAGCTATGAGCAGTTCTTC.

This chain uses TRBV4-3 with TRBJ2-3; 13 nucleotides line up with TRBD2. This CDR3 is built from 17 residues. V gave up 3 bases and J gave up 5 bases; unmatched junction bases: 8. CDR1 LGHNA and CDR2 YSLEER come from the germline V gene. CDR3 amino acids: CASSQATSGRYLDTQYF. DNA of the CDR3: TGCGCCAGCAGCCAGGCGACTAGCGGGAGGTATCTAGATACGCAGTATTTT.

This clone has a single count. In nucleotides, the CDR3 is TGTGCCAGCAGTGAAGGGACTGATTTCCTTGCAACTAATGAAAAACTGTTTTTT. It is translated as CASSEGTDFLATNEKLFF. The rearrangement joins TRBV6-1 to TRBJ1-4, with no clear D. CDR1 and CDR2 (germline): MNHNS, SASEGT. Trimming shortened V by 1 base and J by 0 bases, and 15 bases separated the two germline ends. The CDR3 spans 18 residues.

The J gene is TRBJ2-1, the V gene TRBV28; 10 bases match TRBD2. The V and J ends lost 5 bases and 5 bases, in that order; junction bases with no gene match: 6. The length of the CDR3 is 15 residues. Germline V gene sequence: CDR1 MDHEN, CDR2 SYDVKM. This CDR3 reads CASSTSSGRNNEQFF. In nucleotides, the CDR3 is TGTGCCAGCAGTACCTCTAGCGGGAGAAACAATGAGCAGTTCTTC.

The DNA for the CDR3 is TGCGCCAGCAGCGGGACAGGGGGTTGGGAGACCCAGTACTTC. Its translation is CASSGTGGWETQYF. The chain couples TRBV10-1 to TRBJ2-5; the match to TRBD1 covers 11 bases. This CDR3 has 14 residues. From germline, CDR1 is WNHNN and CDR2 SYGVQD (reference sequence). V trimming: 6 bases; J trimming: 5 bases; junction bases outside the gene matches: 5.

This clone was picked up a small number of times. The chain joins TRBV19 to TRBJ1-5, with D uncertain. The V and J ends lost 1 base and 3 bases respectively, with 4 bases between them. The CDR3 runs to 13 residues. Germline V gene data show CDR1 as LNHDA and CDR2 as SQIVND (reference sequence). The CDR3: CASSIGANQPQHF. DNA for the CDR3: TGTGCCAGTAGTATAGGAGCCAATCAGCCCCAGCATTTT.

The CDR3 loop is CAISEGTGVADEQYF. The DNA for the CDR3 is TGTGCCATCAGTGAGGGGACAGGGGTAGCGGACGAGCAGTACTTC. This rearrangement joins TRBV10-3 to TRBJ2-7; 10 bases align to TRBD1. V shed 2 bases and J 5 bases; nucleotides not matched to a gene: 6. CDR3 length equals 15 residues. The V gene's germline CDR1 is ENHRY and CDR2 SYGVKD.

This chain joins TRBV5-8 and TRBJ1-5; 7 bases agree with TRBD1. This CDR3 is built from 15 residues. After removal of 5 bases from V and 4 bases from J, the junction contained 9 bases not matched to a gene. CDR1 is SGHTS and CDR2 is YDEGEE in the germline V gene. The chain's CDR3 is CASRPTGMGNQPQHF. CDR3 DNA sequence: TGTGCCAGCAGACCGACAGGGATGGGGAATCAGCCCCAGCATTTT.

The CDR3, as DNA: TGTGCCAGCAGCACGGACAGGGGGACAGATACGCAGTATTTT. Amino acid sequence: CASSTDRGTDTQYF. The chain uses TRBV11-2 and TRBJ2-3; 10 bases are a match to TRBD1. J gave up 3 bases and V 5 bases, and 2 bases lay outside the gene matches. The CDR3 covers 14 residues. In germline, CDR1 is SGHAT, CDR2 FQNNGV. The variable domain in full, with the rest retrieved from reference TRBV11-2 and TRBJ2-3, is EAGVAQSPRYKIIEKRQSVAFWCNPISGHATLYWYQQILGQGPKLLIQFQNNGVVDDSQLPKDRFSAERLKGVDSTLKIQPAKLEDSAVYLCASSTDRGTDTQYFGPGTRLTVL.

The chain joins TRBV29-1 to TRBJ2-7; TRBD2 is a possible D gene (5 bases). The CDR3 is made up of 12 amino acids. Trimming stripped 3 bases from V and 6 bases from J, with 12 bases between. CDR1 is SQVTM and CDR2 is ANQGSEA in the germline V gene. The CDR3 bases are TGCAGCGTTGAGACAACTAGTAGCGAGCAGTACTTC. This codes for CSVETTSSEQYF.

The genes are TRBV5-6 and TRBJ1-2; TRBD1 agrees at 11 bases. The junction had 13 bases not matched to a gene; V was cut back by 4 bases and J by 5 bases. The CDR3 is 17 amino acids. The germline V gene has CDR1 SGHDT and CDR2 YYEEEE. CDR3 protein: CASSPSGRGQGEYGYTF. For the CDR3, the DNA is TGTGCCAGCAGCCCCTCGGGACGGGGACAGGGGGAGTATGGCTACACCTTC.

The rearrangement uses TRBV5-1 and TRBJ2-1; the D gene is possibly TRBD1 (6 bases). V lost 0 bases to trimming and J lost 0 bases, with 7 bases between them. CDR3 length equals 15 residues. Looked up from germline, CDR1 is SGHRS and CDR2 is YFSETQ. The CDR3 region has the DNA TGCGCCAGCAGCTTGGCACAGGGCTCCTACAATGAGCAGTTCTTC. Residues: CASSLAQGSYNEQFF.

The chain couples TRBV2 to TRBJ1-4; 8 nucleotides agree with TRBD1. CDR1 and CDR2 from the germline V gene are SNHLY and FYNNEI. This CDR3 is 14 amino acids long. V lost 6 bases to trimming and J lost 5 bases; unmatched junction nucleotides: 5. This CDR3 reads CASRDRVGNEKLFF. The CDR3 DNA reads TGTGCCAGCAGGGACAGGGTTGGGAATGAAAAACTGTTTTTT.

This CDR3 reads CASSLGDSLSYEQYF. The CDR3 region has the DNA TGTGCCAGCAGCTTAGGGGACAGCCTCTCCTACGAGCAGTACTTC. The gene calls are TRBV7-9 and TRBJ2-7; TRBD1 agrees at 7 bases. The CDR3 runs 15 residues. The V gene end was trimmed by 1 base and the J gene end by 0 bases; junction bases not matched to a gene: 3. Per germline, CDR1 SEHNR and CDR2 FQNEAQ (reference sequence).

The CDR3 bases are TGCGCCAGCAGCCAAGGGGGGGGCAGGGGGCATGGGAATGAAAAACTGTTTTTT. This translates into CASSQGGGRGHGNEKLFF. This chain uses TRBV4-3 with TRBJ1-4, with TRBD1 matching over 8 bases. The CDR3 extends over 18 amino acids. The V and J ends lost 1 base and 5 bases, in that order; junction bases with no gene match: 12. CDR1 LGHNA and CDR2 YSLEER come from the germline V gene.

The V call is TRBV7-9, the J call TRBJ2-5; 8 nucleotides line up with TRBD2. Germline V lookup: CDR1 SEHNR, CDR2 FQNEAQ (reference sequence). V dropped 6 bases and J dropped 5; count of bases not matched to a gene: 8. The CDR3 contains 14 residues. The CDR3 region is CASRDTSGGETQYF. The CDR3 DNA sequence: TGTGCCAGCAGGGACACTAGCGGCGGGGAGACCCAGTACTTC. Full variable domain (missing parts from reference TRBV7-9 and TRBJ2-5): DTGVSQNPRHKITKRGQNVTFRCDPISEHNRLYWYRQTLGQGPEFLTYFQNEAQLEKSRLLSDRFSAERPKGSFSTLEIQRTEQGDSAMYLCASRDTSGGETQYFGPGTRLLVL.

This clone was picked up one time. The J gene is TRBJ2-6, the V gene TRBV7-2; 8 bases match TRBD2. V gave up 1 base and J gave up 1 base; unmatched junction bases: 6. Germline V gives CDR1 SGHTA, CDR2 FQGNSA. The CDR3 is made up of 18 amino acids. CDR3 region: CASSLGLLAGSGANVLTF. The CDR3, as DNA: TGTGCCAGCAGCTTAGGTCTCCTAGCGGGTTCTGGGGCCAACGTCCTGACTTTC.

The chain is built from TRBV19 and TRBJ1-5; 7 positions agree with TRBD1. Germline trimming cut 3 bases from V and 4 bases from J; bases unmatched to any gene: 12. The CDR3 is 17 residues long. The germline V gene encodes CDR1 LNHDA and CDR2 SQIVND (reference sequence). This CDR3 is CASSILIPGTDNQPQHF. CDR3 DNA sequence: TGTGCCAGTAGTATCCTAATTCCAGGGACAGATAATCAGCCCCAGCATTTT. The full variable domain, in which reference TRBV19 and TRBJ1-5 provide the parts outside the CDR3, is DGGITQSPKYLFRKEGQNVTLSCEQNLNHDAMYWYRQDPGQGLRLIYYSQIVNDFQKGDIAEGYSVSREKKESFPLTVTSAQKNPTAFYLCASSILIPGTDNQPQHFGDGTRLSIL.